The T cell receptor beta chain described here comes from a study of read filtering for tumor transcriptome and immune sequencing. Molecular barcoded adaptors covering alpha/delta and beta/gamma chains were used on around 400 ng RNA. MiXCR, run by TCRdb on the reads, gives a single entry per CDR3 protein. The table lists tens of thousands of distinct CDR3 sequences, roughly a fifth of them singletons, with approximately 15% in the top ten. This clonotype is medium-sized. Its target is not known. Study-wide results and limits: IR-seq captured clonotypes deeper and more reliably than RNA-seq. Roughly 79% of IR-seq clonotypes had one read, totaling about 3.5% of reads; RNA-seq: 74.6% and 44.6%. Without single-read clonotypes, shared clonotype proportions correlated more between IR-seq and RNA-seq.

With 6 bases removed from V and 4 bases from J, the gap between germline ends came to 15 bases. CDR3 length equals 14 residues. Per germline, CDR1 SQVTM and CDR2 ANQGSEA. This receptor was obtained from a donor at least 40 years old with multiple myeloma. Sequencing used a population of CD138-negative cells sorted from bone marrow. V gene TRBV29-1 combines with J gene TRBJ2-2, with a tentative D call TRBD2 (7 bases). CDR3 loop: CSVGGLRSTGELFF. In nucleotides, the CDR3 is TGCAGCGTCGGGGGGCTTCGGAGCACCGGGGAGCTGTTTTTT.